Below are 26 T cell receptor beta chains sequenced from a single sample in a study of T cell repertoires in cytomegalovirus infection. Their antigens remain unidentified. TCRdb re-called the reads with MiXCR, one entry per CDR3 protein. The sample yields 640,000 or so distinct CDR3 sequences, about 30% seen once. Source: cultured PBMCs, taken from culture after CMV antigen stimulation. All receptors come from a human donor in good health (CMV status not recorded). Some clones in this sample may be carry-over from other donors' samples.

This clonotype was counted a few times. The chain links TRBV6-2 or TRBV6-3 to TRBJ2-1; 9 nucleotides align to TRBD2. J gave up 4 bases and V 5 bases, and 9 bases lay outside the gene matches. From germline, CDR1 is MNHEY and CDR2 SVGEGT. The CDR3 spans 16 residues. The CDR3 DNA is TGTGCCAGCAGTCCACTTAGCGGGGGATTTTACAATGAGCAGTTCTTC. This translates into CASSPLSGGFYNEQFF.

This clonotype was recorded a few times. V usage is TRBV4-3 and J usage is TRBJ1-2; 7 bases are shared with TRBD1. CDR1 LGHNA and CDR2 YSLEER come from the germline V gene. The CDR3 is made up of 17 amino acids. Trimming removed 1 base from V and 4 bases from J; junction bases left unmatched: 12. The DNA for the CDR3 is TGCGCCAGCAGCCAAGGATCGGGCAGGGGGAAGATCTATGGCTACACCTTC. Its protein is CASSQGSGRGKIYGYTF.

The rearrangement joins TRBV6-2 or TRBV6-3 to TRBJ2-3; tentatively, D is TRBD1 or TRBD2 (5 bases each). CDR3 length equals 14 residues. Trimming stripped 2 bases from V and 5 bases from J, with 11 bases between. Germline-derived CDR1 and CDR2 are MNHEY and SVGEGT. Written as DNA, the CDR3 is TGTGCCAGCAGTTACGGTTTGAGGGGAGATACGCAGTATTTT. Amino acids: CASSYGLRGDTQYF.

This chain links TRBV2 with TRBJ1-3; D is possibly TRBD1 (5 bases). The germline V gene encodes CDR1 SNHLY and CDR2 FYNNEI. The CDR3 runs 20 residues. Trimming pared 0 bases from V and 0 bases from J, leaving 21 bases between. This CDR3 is CASSEALLWDAYLSGNTIYF. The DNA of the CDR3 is TGTGCCAGCAGTGAAGCGCTTCTATGGGACGCTTATCTCTCTGGAAACACCATATATTTT.

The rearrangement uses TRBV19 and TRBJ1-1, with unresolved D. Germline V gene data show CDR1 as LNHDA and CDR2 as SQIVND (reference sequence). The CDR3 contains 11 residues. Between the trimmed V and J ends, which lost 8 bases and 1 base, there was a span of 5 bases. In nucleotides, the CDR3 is TGTGCCAGTGCGACGAACACTGAAGCTTTCTTT. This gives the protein CASATNTEAFF.

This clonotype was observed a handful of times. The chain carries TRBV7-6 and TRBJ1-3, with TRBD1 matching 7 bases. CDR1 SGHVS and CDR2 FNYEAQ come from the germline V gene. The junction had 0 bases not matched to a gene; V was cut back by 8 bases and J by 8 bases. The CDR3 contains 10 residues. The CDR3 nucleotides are TGTGCCAGCGGGACAGACACCATATATTTT. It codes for CASGTDTIYF.

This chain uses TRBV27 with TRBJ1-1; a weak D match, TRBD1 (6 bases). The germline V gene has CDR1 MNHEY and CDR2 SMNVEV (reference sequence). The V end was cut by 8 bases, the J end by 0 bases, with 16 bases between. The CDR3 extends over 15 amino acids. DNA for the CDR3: TGTGCCAGCGGTCTCTCCGGACAGCTGAACACTGAAGCTTTCTTT. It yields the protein CASGLSGQLNTEAFF.

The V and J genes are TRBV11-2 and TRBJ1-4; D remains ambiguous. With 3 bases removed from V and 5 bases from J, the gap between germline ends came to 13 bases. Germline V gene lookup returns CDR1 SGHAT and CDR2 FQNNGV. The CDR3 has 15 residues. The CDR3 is CASSLYPSGNEKLFF. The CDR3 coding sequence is TGTGCCAGCAGCTTGTATCCAAGTGGGAATGAAAAACTGTTTTTT.

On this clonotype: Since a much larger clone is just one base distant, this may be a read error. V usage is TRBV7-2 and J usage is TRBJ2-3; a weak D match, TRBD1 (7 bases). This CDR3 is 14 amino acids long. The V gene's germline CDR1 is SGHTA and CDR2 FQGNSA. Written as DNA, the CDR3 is TGTGCCATCAGCGGCCGGGACAGCGGGGATACGCAGTATTTT. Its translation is CAISGRDSGDTQYF.

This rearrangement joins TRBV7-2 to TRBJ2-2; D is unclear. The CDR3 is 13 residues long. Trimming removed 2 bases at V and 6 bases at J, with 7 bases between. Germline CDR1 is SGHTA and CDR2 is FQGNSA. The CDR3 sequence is CASSLTHPGELFF. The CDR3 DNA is TGTGCCAGCAGCTTAACTCACCCCGGGGAGCTGTTTTTT.

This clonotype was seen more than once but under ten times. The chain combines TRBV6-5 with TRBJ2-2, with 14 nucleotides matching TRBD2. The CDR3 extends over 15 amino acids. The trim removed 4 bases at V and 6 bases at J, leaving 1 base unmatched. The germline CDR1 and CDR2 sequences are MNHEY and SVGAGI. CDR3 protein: CASSSGLAGAGELFF. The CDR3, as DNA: TGTGCCAGCAGTTCGGGACTAGCGGGAGCCGGGGAGCTGTTTTTT.

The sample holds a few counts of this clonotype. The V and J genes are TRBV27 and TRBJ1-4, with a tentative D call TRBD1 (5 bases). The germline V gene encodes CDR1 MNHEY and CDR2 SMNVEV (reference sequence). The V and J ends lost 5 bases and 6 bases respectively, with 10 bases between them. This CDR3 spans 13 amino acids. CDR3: CASSARVYEKLFF. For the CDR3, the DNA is TGTGCCAGCAGTGCCAGGGTTTATGAAAAACTGTTTTTT.

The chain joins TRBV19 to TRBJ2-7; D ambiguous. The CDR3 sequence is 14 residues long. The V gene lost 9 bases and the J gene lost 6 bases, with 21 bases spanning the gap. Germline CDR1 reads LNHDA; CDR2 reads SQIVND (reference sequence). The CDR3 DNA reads TGTGCCAGCTCGAACCGAGACGGCTTAGTCGAGCAGTACTTC. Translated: CASSNRDGLVEQYF. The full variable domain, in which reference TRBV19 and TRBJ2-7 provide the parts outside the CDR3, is DGGITQSPKYLFRKEGQNVTLSCEQNLNHDAMYWYRQDPGQGLRLIYYSQIVNDFQKGDIAEGYSVSREKKESFPLTVTSAQKNPTAFYLCASSNRDGLVEQYFGPGTRLTVT.

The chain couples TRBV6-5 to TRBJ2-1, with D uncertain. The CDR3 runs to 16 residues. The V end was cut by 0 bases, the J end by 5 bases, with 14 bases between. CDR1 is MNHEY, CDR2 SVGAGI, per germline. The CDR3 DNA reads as TGTGCCAGCAGTTACTCGATTTACAGTAAAAACAATGAGCAGTTCTTC. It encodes CASSYSIYSKNNEQFF.

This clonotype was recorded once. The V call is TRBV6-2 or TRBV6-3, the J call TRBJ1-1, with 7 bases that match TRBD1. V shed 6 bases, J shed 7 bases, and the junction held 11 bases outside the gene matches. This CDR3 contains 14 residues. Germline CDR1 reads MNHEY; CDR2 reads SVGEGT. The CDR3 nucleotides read TGTGCCAGCAGGAAACAGGGGCAACTGAGTGAAGCTTTCTTT. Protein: CASRKQGQLSEAFF.

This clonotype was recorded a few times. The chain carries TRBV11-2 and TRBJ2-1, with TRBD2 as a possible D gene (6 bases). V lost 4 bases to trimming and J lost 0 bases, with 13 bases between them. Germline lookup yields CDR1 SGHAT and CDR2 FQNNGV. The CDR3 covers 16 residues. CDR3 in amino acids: CASSSGSWSSYNEQFF. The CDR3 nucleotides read TGTGCCAGCAGCTCCGGGAGCTGGAGCTCCTACAATGAGCAGTTCTTC.

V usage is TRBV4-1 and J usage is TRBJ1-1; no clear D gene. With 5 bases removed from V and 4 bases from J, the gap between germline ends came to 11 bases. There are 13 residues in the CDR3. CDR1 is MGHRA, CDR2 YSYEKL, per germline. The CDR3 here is CASSGVLGTEAFF. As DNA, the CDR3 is TGCGCCAGCAGCGGGGTTTTGGGCACTGAAGCTTTCTTT.

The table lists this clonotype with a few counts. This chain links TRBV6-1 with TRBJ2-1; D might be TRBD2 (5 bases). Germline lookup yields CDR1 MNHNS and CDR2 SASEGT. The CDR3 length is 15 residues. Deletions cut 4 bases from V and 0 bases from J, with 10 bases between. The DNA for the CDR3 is TGTGCCAGCAGTGGAGGACTCGGCTCCTACAATGAGCAGTTCTTC. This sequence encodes CASSGGLGSYNEQFF.

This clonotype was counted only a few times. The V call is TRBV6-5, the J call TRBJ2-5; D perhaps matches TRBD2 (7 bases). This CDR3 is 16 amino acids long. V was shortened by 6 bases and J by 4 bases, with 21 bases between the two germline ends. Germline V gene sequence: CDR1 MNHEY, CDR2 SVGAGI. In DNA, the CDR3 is TGTGCCAGCAGCCAAGGGGAGGGGGGCCGGGGAGAGACCCAGTACTTC. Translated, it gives CASSQGEGGRGETQYF.

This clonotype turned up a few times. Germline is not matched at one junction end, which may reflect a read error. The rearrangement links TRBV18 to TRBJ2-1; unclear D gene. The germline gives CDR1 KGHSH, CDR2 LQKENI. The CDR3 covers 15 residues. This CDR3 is CASSPPMASNNEQFF. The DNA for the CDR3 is TGTGCCAGCTCACCACCGATGGCCTCCAACAATGAGCAGTTCTTC.

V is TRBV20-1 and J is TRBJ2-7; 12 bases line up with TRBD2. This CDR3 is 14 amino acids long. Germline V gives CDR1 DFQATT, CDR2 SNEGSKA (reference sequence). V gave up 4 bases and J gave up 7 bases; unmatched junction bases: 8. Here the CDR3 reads CSATRTSGAGEQYF. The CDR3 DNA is TGCAGTGCTACCCGGACTAGCGGGGCGGGGGAGCAGTACTTC.

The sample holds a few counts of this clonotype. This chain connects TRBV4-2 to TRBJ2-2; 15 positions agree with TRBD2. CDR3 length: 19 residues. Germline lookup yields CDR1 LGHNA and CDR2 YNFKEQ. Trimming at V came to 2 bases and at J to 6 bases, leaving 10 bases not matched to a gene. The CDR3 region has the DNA TGTGCCAGCAGCCAAATCGGACTAGCGGGGGGGCGATTGGCCGGGGAGCTGTTTTTT. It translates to CASSQIGLAGGRLAGELFF.

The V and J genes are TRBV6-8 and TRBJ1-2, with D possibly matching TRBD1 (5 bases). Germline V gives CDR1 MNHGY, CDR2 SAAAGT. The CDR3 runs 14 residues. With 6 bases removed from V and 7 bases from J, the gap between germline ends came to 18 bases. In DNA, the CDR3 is TGTGCCAGCAGGGACTCCGCGGGACTCGCTGGCTACACCTTC. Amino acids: CASRDSAGLAGYTF.

The CDR3 loop reads CASRDIETQYF. The DNA for the CDR3 is TGTGCCAGCCGGGACATAGAGACCCAGTACTTC. The rearrangement uses TRBV28 and TRBJ2-5, with D possibly being TRBD1 (6 bases). The CDR3 has 11 amino acids. The V end lost 8 bases, the J end lost 4 bases, and 8 bases lay between the germline ends. The germline V gene has CDR1 MDHEN and CDR2 SYDVKM.

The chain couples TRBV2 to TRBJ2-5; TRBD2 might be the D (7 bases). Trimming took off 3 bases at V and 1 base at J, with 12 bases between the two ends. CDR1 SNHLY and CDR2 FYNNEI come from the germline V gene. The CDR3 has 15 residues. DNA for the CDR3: TGTGCCAGCAGTGATGCCGGGGGGCGCCAAGAGACCCAGTACTTC. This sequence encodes CASSDAGGRQETQYF.

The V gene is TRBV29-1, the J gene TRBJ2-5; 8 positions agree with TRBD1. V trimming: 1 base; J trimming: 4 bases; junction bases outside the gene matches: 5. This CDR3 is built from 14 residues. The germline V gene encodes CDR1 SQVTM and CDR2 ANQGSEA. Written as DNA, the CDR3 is TGCAGCGTTGAAGCAGGGGGCCGGCGAGAGACCCAGTACTTC. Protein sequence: CSVEAGGRRETQYF.